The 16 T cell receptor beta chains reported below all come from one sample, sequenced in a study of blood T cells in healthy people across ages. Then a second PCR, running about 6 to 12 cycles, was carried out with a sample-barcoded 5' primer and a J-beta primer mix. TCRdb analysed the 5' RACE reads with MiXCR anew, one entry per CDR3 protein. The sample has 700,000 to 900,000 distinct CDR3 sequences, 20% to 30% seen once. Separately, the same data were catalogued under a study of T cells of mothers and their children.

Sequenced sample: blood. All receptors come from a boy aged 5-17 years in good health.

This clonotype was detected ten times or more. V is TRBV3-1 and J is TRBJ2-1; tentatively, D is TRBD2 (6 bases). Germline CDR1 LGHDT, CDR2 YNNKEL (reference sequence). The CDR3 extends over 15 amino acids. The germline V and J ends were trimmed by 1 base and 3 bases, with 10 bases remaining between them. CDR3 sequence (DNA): TGTGCCAGCAGCCAAGTTGCGGGGAACTACAATGAGCAGTTCTTC. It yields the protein CASSQVAGNYNEQFF.

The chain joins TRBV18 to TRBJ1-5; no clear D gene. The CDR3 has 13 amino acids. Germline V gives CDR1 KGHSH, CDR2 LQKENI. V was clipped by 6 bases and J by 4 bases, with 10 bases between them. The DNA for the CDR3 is TGTGCCAGCTCCCCAGGACGGAATCAGCCCCAGCATTTT. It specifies CASSPGRNQPQHF. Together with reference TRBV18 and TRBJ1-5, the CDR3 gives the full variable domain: NAGVMQNPRHLVRRRGQEARLRCSPMKGHSHVYWYRQLPEEGLKFMVYLQKENIIDESGMPKERFSAEFPKEGPSILRIQQVVRGDSAAYFCASSPGRNQPQHFGDGTRLSIL.

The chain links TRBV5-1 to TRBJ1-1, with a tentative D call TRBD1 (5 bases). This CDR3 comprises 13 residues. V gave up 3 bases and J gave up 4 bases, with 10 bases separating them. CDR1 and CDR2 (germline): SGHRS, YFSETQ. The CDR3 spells CASSSSQGTEAFF. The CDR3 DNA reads TGCGCCAGCAGCTCATCGCAGGGCACTGAAGCTTTCTTT.

CDR3 sequence (DNA): TGCGCCAGCAGCTTGGGGCTAGCGCCTACCGAAGAGACCCAGTACTTC. It is translated as CASSLGLAPTEETQYF. The genes are TRBV5-1 and TRBJ2-5; tentative D call: TRBD2 (6 bases). Trimming cost V 0 bases and J 3 bases, with 15 bases left between them. In germline, CDR1 is SGHRS, CDR2 YFSETQ. The CDR3 consists of 16 residues.

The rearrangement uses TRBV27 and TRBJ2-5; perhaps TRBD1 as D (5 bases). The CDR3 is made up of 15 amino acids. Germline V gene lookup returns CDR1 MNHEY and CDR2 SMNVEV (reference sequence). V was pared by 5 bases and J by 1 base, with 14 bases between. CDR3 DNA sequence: TGTGCCAGCAGTACCAGACAGTACACCCAAGAGACCCAGTACTTC. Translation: CASSTRQYTQETQYF.

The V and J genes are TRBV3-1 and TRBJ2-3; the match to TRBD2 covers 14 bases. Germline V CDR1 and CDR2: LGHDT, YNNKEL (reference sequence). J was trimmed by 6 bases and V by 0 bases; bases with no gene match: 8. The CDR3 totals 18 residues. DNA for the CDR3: TGTGCCAGCAGCCAAGACCGCACGGGACTAGCGGGGGTGGATACGCAGTATTTT. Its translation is CASSQDRTGLAGVDTQYF.

CDR3 sequence: CASTFSTQGSYEQYF. The CDR3 DNA follows: TGTGCCAGCACCTTCTCCACCCAGGGCTCCTACGAGCAGTACTTC. The J gene is TRBJ2-7, the V gene TRBV12-3 or TRBV12-4, with a weak D call TRBD1 (5 bases). This CDR3 has 15 amino acids. Between the trimmed V and J ends, which lost 7 bases and 0 bases, there was a span of 16 bases.

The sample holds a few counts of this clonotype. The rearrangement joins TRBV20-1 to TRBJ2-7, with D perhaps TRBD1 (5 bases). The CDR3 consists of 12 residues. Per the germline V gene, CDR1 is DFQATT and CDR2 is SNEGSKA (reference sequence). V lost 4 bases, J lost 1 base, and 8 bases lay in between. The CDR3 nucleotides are TGCAGTGCTACTCCAGGGTCCTACGAGCAGTACTTC. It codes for CSATPGSYEQYF.

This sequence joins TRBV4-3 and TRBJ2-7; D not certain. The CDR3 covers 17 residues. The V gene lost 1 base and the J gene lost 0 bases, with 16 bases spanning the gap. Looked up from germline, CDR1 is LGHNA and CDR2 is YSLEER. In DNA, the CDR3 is TGCGCCAGCAGCCAAGGAACGCAGGTTGGAAACTCCTACGAGCAGTACTTC. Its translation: CASSQGTQVGNSYEQYF.

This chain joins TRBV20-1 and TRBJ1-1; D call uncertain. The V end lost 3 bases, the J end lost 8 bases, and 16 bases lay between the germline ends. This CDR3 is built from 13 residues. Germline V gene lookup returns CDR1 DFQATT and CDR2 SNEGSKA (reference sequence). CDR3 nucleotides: TGCAGTGCTAGTTATGTGGCAGGATCAGAAGCTTTCTTT. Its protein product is CSASYVAGSEAFF.

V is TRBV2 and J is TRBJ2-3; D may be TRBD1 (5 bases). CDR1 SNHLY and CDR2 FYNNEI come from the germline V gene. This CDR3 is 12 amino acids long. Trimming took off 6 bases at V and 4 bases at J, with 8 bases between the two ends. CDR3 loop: CASRQGPDTQYF. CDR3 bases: TGTGCCAGCAGGCAGGGTCCAGATACGCAGTATTTT.

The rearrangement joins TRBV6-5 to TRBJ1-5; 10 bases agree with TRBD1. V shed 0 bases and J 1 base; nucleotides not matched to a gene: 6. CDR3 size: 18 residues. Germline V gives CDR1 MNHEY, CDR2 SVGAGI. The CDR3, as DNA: TGTGCCAGCAGTTACTCTAGGACAGGGGGACGGAGCAATCAGCCCCAGCATTTT. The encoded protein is CASSYSRTGGRSNQPQHF.

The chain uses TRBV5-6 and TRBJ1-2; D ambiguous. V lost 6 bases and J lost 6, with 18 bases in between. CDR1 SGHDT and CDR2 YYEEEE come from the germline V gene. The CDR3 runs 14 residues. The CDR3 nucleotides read TGTGCCAGCACCCTTGTCGCCGCTTCGAATGGCTACACCTTC. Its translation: CASTLVAASNGYTF.

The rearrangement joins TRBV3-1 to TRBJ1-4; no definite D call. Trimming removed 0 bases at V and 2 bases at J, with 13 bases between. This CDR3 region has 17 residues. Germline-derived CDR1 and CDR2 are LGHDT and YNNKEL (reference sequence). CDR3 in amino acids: CASSQDLKGGTNEKLFF. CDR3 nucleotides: TGTGCCAGCAGCCAAGATCTGAAGGGTGGGACTAATGAAAAACTGTTTTTT.

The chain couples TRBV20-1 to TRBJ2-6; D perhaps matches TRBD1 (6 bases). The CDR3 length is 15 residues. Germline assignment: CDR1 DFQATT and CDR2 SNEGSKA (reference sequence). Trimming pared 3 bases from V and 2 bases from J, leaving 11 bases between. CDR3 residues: CSASMTGPGANVLTF. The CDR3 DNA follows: TGCAGTGCTAGCATGACAGGCCCTGGGGCCAACGTCCTGACTTTC.

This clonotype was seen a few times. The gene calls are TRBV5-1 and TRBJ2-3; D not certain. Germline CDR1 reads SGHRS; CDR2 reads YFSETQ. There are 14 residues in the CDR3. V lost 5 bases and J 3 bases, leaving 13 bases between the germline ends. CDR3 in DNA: TGCGCCAGCAGTATCGAACTAACAACAGATACGCAGTATTTT. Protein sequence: CASSIELTTDTQYF.